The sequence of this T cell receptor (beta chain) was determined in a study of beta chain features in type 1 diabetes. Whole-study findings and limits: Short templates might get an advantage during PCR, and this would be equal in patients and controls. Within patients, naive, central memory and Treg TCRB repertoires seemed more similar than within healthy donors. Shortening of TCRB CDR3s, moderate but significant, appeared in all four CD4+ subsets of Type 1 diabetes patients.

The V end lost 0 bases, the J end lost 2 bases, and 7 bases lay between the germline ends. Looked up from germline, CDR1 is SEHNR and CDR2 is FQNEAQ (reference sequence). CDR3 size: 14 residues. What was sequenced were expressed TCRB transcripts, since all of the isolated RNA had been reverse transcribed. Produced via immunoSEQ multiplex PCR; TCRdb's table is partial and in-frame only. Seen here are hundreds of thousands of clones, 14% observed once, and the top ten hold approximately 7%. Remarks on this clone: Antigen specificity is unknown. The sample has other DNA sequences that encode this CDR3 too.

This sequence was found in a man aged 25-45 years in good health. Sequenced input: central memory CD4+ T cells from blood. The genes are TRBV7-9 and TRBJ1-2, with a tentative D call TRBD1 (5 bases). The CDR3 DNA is TGTGCCAGCAGCTTAGCAGGGGCCAACTATGGCTACACCTTC. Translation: CASSLAGANYGYTF.